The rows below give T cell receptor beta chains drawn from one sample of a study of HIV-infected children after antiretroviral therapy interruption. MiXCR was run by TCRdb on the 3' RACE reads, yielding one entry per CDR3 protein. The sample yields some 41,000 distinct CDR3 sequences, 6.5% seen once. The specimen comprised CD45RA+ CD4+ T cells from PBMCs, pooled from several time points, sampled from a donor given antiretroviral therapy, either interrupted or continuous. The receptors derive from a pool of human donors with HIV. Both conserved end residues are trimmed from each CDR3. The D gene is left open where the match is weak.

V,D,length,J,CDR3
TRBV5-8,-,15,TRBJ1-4,ASSPRTGPPLMKNCF
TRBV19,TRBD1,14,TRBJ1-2,ASSLTDRAAYYGYT
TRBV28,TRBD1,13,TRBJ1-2,ASSLKTGVRVGYT
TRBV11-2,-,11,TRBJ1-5,ASSLDMVGPQH
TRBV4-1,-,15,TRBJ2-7,ASSRGTSPGKEGEQY
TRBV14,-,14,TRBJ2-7,ASSRHSGGSYYEQY
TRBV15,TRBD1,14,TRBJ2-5,ATSRDLFNRGETQY
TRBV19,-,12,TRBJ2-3,ASRRLGGAETLY
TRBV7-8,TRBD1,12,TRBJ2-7,ASSLDGSGGEQY
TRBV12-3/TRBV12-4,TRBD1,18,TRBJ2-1,ANRWTGGNLARKRYNEQF
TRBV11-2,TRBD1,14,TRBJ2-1,ASSSASQGAKNEQF
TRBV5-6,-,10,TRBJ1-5,ASSLGPQPQH
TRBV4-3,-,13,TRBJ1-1,ASSQESSMNTEAF
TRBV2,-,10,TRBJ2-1,ASSFGEGEQF
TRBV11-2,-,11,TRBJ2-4,ASSLSGPGLQY
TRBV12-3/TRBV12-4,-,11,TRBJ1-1,ASRQIPSTEAF
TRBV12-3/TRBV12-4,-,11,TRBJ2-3,ASRRGSTDTQY
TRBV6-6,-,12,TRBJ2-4,ASGEETSQNTLY
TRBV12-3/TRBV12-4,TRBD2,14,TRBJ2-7,ASSSAPSGSFSEQY
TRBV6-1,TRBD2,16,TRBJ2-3,ASSPNVRSGGRTDTQY
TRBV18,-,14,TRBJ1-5,ASSRLGGFSNQPQH
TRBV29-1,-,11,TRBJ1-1,SVALQPNTEAF
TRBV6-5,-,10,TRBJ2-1,ASSYSGREQF
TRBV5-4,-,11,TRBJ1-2,ASSLRGAYGYT
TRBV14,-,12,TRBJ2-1,ASSQELGWDEQF
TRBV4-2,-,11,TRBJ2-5,ASSQGTTDTQY
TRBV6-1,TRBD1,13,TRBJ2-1,ASREGTGLYNEQF
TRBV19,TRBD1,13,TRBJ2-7,ASSTFGQGNYEQY
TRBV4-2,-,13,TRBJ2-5,ASSRESDSQETQY
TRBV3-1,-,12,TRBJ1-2,ASSQGTKYYGYT
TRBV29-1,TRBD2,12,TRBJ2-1,SVEGLASYNEQF
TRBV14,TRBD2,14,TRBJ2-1,ASSLPVLAGANEQF
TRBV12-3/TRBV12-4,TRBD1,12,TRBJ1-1,ASSRTGRPTEAF
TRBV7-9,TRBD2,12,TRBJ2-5,ASSWTSAKETQY
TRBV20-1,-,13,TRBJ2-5,SARELGGVSGTQY
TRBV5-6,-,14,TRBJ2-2,ASSLLGGGVTGELF
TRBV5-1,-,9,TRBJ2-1,ASSTDNEQF
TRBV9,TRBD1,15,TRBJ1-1,ASSVGTGGKLNTEAF
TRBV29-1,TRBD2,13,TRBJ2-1,SVASLAGRLNEQF
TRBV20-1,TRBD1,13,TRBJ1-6,SARGDRAGRSPLH
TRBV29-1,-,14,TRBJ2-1,SATSLTKNSYNEQF
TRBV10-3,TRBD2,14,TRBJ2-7,AISARLAGVGYEQY
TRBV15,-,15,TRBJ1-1,ATSRVGGANIITEAF
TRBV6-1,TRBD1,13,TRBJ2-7,ASNWDRVRSYEQY